The rows below give T cell receptor beta chains drawn from one sample of a study of patients and donors after allogeneic stem cell transplantation. TCRdb reprocessed the RT-PCR reads via MiXCR and lists one record per CDR3 protein. This table holds 900,000 to 1,000,000 distinct CDR3 sequences, about a sixth found once. The specimen sequenced was blood, either unsorted or a sorted T cell fraction (not recorded which). The origin of the receptors is a human donor who was either an allogeneic HSCT recipient or a stem cell or donor lymphocyte infusion donor (not recorded which). It is not recorded whose cells these are; they may come from a transplant donor. Both conserved end residues are part of each CDR3. A D gene is named only where the DNA matches it firmly. Only some rows state a clone size, as once, few, many or a class for expanded clones.

V gene	D gene	J gene	clone size	CDR3 DNA	CDR3 protein
TRBV7-8	.	TRBJ2-3	few	TGTGCCAGCAGCCACCAACAGATCGTCGGGGGCACAGATACGCAGTATTTT	CASSHQQIVGGTDTQYF
TRBV20-1	.	TRBJ1-1	.	TGCAGTGCTCACTCGGGGGGAAGGGCGAACACTGAAGCTTTCTTT	CSAHSGGRANTEAFF
TRBV6-5	.	TRBJ2-2	many	TGTGCCAGCAGTTACGGGTTTACACAGAACACCGGGGAGCTGTTTTTT	CASSYGFTQNTGELFF
TRBV4-2	TRBD1	TRBJ1-2	.	TGTGCCAGCGGCCAGGACAGGGGAGACTATGGCTACACCTTC	CASGQDRGDYGYTF
TRBV7-9	.	TRBJ2-1	few	TGTGCCAGCAGCAAAGAGGGAGGTGAGCAGTTCTTC	CASSKEGGEQFF
TRBV20-1	TRBD1	TRBJ2-5	.	TGCAGTGCTAGTGGACAGGCAAACCAAGAGACCCAGTACTTC	CSASGQANQETQYF
TRBV12-3/TRBV12-4	.	TRBJ1-1	few	TGTGCCAGCAGTTTAGTGTTTGGAGACAATGGGGCTTTCTTT	CASSLVFGDNGAFF
TRBV12-3/TRBV12-4	.	TRBJ2-5	many	TGTGCCAGCAGTCCCGACCACAGGGTTCGAGAGACCCAGTACTTC	CASSPDHRVRETQYF
TRBV7-9	TRBD1	TRBJ1-1	few	TGTGCCAGCAGCTGGTGGACAGGGGGTGGCACTGAAGCTTTCTTT	CASSWWTGGGTEAFF
TRBV20-1	.	TRBJ2-2	.	TGCAGTGCTAGAGCCCCGAGGAACCTCTCCACCGGGGAGCTGTTTTTT	CSARAPRNLSTGELFF
TRBV20-1	TRBD2	TRBJ2-1	.	TGCAGACCGCCCCTAGCGGGAGAGGGCAATGAGCAGTTCTTC	CRPPLAGEGNEQFF
TRBV6-5	.	TRBJ2-6	.	TGTGCCAGCAGTTATTTCCCTTCAGGGATACACTCTGGGGCCAACGTCCTGACTTTC	CASSYFPSGIHSGANVLTF
TRBV5-6	TRBD1	TRBJ2-5	.	TGTGCCAGCAGCACCACTTACAGGGGTTGGTCCCAGTACTTC	CASSTTYRGWSQYF
TRBV4-1	.	TRBJ2-5	few	TGCGCCAGCAGCCGCACCACGGGGTGGGAGACCCAGTACTTC	CASSRTTGWETQYF
TRBV23-1	TRBD1	TRBJ1-2	.	TGCGCCAGCAGTCAGGAACAGGGGGACTATGGCTACACCTTC	CASSQEQGDYGYTF
TRBV6-1	.	TRBJ1-1	.	TGTGCCAGCAGGGCAAGGGGGGCTGGGACTGAAGCTTTCTTT	CASRARGAGTEAFF
TRBV20-1	TRBD2	TRBJ2-1	few	TGCAGTGCTAGAATAGCGGGGGGGCAGGTTGAGCAGTTCTTC	CSARIAGGQVEQFF
TRBV18	.	TRBJ1-2	few	TGTGCCAGCTCACACCTCGACTGGAGGGCAACAGGCGGCTACACCTTC	CASSHLDWRATGGYTF
TRBV27	TRBD1	TRBJ2-7	few	TGTGCCAGCAGTCATCGGGACAGAATTTACGAGCAGTACTTC	CASSHRDRIYEQYF
TRBV9	TRBD1	TRBJ2-3	.	TGTGCCAGCAGCGTAGCCGTGACAGGGAGTTTCGCAGATACGCAGTATTTT	CASSVAVTGSFADTQYF
TRBV20-1	.	TRBJ2-7	few	TGCAGTGCTAGAGATCTGGGGCTGGTGGAGCAGTACTTC	CSARDLGLVEQYF
TRBV10-3	.	TRBJ2-5	.	TGTGCCATCAGTGAGTCGGCGGAGACCCAGTACTTC	CAISESAETQYF
TRBV19	.	TRBJ2-6	few	TGTGCCGCAAACAGGAAAAGGGACTCTGGGGCCAACGTCCTGACTTTC	CAANRKRDSGANVLTF
TRBV24-1	TRBD2	TRBJ2-1	.	TGTGCCACCAGTGATTTCGATAGCGGGCTTTCCTACAATGAGCAGTTCTTC	CATSDFDSGLSYNEQFF
TRBV6-1	.	TRBJ2-2	.	TGTGCCAGCAGTGGGGACTCCTCAAACACCGGGGAGCTGTTTTTT	CASSGDSSNTGELFF
TRBV20-1	.	TRBJ2-7	.	TGCAGTGTTAAGGCGGCAGCCTCCTACGAGCAGTACTTC	CSVKAAASYEQYF
TRBV11-3	TRBD2	TRBJ2-7	.	TGTGCCAGCAGCTTAGTCCTAGCGGGAGAAGGCTACGAGCAGTACTTC	CASSLVLAGEGYEQYF
TRBV2	TRBD1	TRBJ1-2	.	TGTGCCAGCAGTGATCAGGGGGTAATTTTTGGCTACACCTTC	CASSDQGVIFGYTF